The 30 T cell receptor beta chains reported below all come from one sample, sequenced in a study of T-cell memory formation after mild COVID-19. MiXCR was run by TCRdb on the 5' RACE reads, yielding one entry per CDR3 protein. Found here are 200,000 or so distinct CDR3 sequences, around 15% of them singletons; the top ten hold approximately 2.2%. Sequenced: PBMCs or a T cell subset sorted from them (not recorded which). These receptors came from an adult woman who had mild COVID-19 (a few samples of this study predate the infection). Cell type and time point are not known.

This clonotype was detected a few times. The chain combines TRBV5-1 with TRBJ2-1; possibly TRBD2 for D (6 bases). The CDR3 consists of 15 residues. V was cut by 0 bases and J by 10 bases, with 17 bases left in between. Germline lookup yields CDR1 SGHRS and CDR2 YFSETQ. As DNA, the CDR3 is TGCGCCAGCAGCTTGGCCTTACTAGCAGTAGAGGAGCAGTTCTTC. It encodes CASSLALLAVEEQFF.

This clonotype was seen only a few times. The V and J genes are TRBV10-3 and TRBJ1-1; TRBD1 agrees at 10 bases. The V gene end was trimmed by 5 bases and the J gene end by 5 bases; junction bases not matched to a gene: 5. Germline CDR1 is ENHRY and CDR2 is SYGVKD. The CDR3 consists of 14 residues. CDR3 DNA: TGTGCCATCAGTCCGACAGGGGGCTGGACTGAAGCTTTCTTT. This gives the protein CAISPTGGWTEAFF.

The V and J genes are TRBV25-1 and TRBJ2-1; possibly TRBD2 for D (6 bases). The CDR3 has 14 amino acids. Trimming cost V 5 bases and J 6 bases, with 14 bases left between them. The germline gives CDR1 MGHDK, CDR2 SYGVNS. CDR3: CASSKEGILNEQFF. For the CDR3, the DNA is TGTGCCAGCAGTAAGGAGGGTATACTCAATGAGCAGTTCTTC.

This clonotype was seen only a few times. The chain has TRBV4-2 and TRBJ2-7; D perhaps matches TRBD2 (7 bases). Germline CDR1 is LGHNA and CDR2 is YNFKEQ. Trimming removed 3 bases from V and 2 bases from J, with 14 bases in between. The CDR3 covers 15 residues. This CDR3 reads CASSQGGGSTYEQYF. CDR3 DNA: TGTGCCAGCAGCCAGGGGGGCGGGAGTACCTACGAGCAGTACTTC.

Only a few counts were recorded for this clonotype. This sequence joins TRBV7-2 and TRBJ2-7; D not resolved. This CDR3 has 15 residues. V lost 2 bases and J lost 2, with 13 bases in between. CDR1 SGHTA and CDR2 FQGNSA come from the germline V gene. The CDR3 sequence is CASSLTVTRTYEQYF. Here the CDR3 DNA reads TGTGCCAGCAGCTTAACTGTTACCAGAACCTACGAGCAGTACTTC.

The gene calls are TRBV12-3 or TRBV12-4 and TRBJ1-2, with TRBD1 identical over 9 bases. V shed 7 bases and J 4 bases; nucleotides not matched to a gene: 7. CDR3 length equals 14 residues. The CDR3 loop is CASTHRGRGYGYTF. CDR3 nucleotides: TGTGCCAGCACACACAGGGGGCGCGGCTATGGCTACACCTTC.

The chain combines TRBV27 with TRBJ1-6; the D is unclear. The CDR3 is 18 residues long. Germline V gene data show CDR1 as MNHEY and CDR2 as SMNVEV (reference sequence). V lost 2 bases to trimming and J lost 4 bases, with 18 bases between them. CDR3 DNA sequence: TGTGCCAGCAGTTTAGAGGCACCCGTTAACTTTTATAATTCACCCCTCCACTTT. It specifies CASSLEAPVNFYNSPLHF.

This clonotype showed up just a few times. The rearrangement links TRBV27 to TRBJ2-3; D is unresolved. The CDR3 runs to 16 residues. V shed 1 base and J shed 0 bases, with 11 bases lying between them. In germline, CDR1 is MNHEY, CDR2 SMNVEV (reference sequence). The CDR3 sequence: CASSLWEPSSTDTQYF. Written as DNA, the CDR3 is TGTGCCAGCAGTTTATGGGAACCCTCTAGCACAGATACGCAGTATTTT.

CDR3 loop: CASSYRGRGSYNEQFF. The CDR3, as DNA: TGTGCCAGCAGCTATAGAGGCAGGGGCTCCTACAATGAGCAGTTCTTC. The chain employs TRBV4-2 and TRBJ2-1, with a tentative D call TRBD1 (6 bases). Germline V lookup: CDR1 LGHNA, CDR2 YNFKEQ. This CDR3 region has 16 residues. The ends were cut back, 5 bases at V and 0 bases at J, with 14 bases in the middle.

This clonotype came up many times. V gene TRBV5-1 combines with J gene TRBJ2-5; tentatively, D is TRBD1 (6 bases). V lost 1 base and J lost 4, with 14 bases in between. This CDR3 contains 15 residues. CDR1 is SGHRS, CDR2 YFSETQ, per germline. The CDR3 coding sequence is TGCGCCAGCAGCTTGTCAGGGGTGGTAGGAGAGACCCAGTACTTC. Its translation is CASSLSGVVGETQYF.

This clonotype appeared a few times. This rearrangement joins TRBV27 to TRBJ2-5, with 7 bases lining up with TRBD1. This CDR3 has 14 amino acids. The germline V gene encodes CDR1 MNHEY and CDR2 SMNVEV (reference sequence). Trimming at V came to 4 bases and at J to 4 bases, leaving 6 bases not matched to a gene. For the CDR3, the DNA is TGTGCCAGCAGTTCCTACAGGGGTAGAGAGACCCAGTACTTC. Translation: CASSSYRGRETQYF.

V and J are TRBV5-1 and TRBJ2-3; a possible D gene is TRBD2 (5 bases). The germline V gene has CDR1 SGHRS and CDR2 YFSETQ. Trimming left V 6 bases short and J 0 bases short, with 11 bases between. The CDR3 is made up of 14 amino acids. The CDR3 is CASNGGRSTDTQYF. DNA of the CDR3: TGCGCCAGCAACGGCGGGCGTAGCACAGATACGCAGTATTTT.

This chain connects TRBV5-1 to TRBJ2-3, with 8 nucleotides matching TRBD2. V shed 0 bases and J 2 bases; nucleotides not matched to a gene: 2. CDR3 length equals 15 residues. The germline gives CDR1 SGHRS, CDR2 YFSETQ. The CDR3 nucleotides read TGCGCCAGCAGCTTGGAGCGGGGGCCCACAGATACGCAGTATTTT. Residues: CASSLERGPTDTQYF.

This clonotype has just a few counts. The chain has TRBV5-1 and TRBJ1-2; a possible D gene is TRBD1 (6 bases). Trimming left V 4 bases short and J 8 bases short, with 15 bases between. This CDR3 is 13 amino acids long. The germline gives CDR1 SGHRS, CDR2 YFSETQ. The CDR3, as DNA: TGCGCCAGCAGCGGTCGAGCAGGGGTCGGCTACACCTTC. Translation: CASSGRAGVGYTF.

The genes are TRBV6-1 and TRBJ2-2; 7 bases agree with TRBD1. CDR3 length equals 15 residues. The junction had 10 bases not matched to a gene; V was cut back by 5 bases and J by 7 bases. Per germline, CDR1 MNHNS and CDR2 SASEGT. The CDR3 coding sequence is TGTGCCAGCAGTAAGGGACAGACGACGGGCGGGGAGCTGTTTTTT. Translation gives CASSKGQTTGGELFF.

The J gene is TRBJ2-7, the V gene TRBV9; D assignment may be TRBD1 or TRBD2 (5 bases each). There are 14 residues in the CDR3. Germline CDR1 and CDR2: SGDLS and YYNGEE. V was trimmed by 0 bases and J by 7 bases, leaving 14 bases between them. DNA of the CDR3: TGTGCCAGCAGCGTAGGGGACGGGATAGGGGAGCAGTACTTC. This encodes CASSVGDGIGEQYF. The variable domain in full, completed from reference TRBV9 and TRBJ2-7, reads DSGVTQTPKHLITATGQRVTLRCSPRSGDLSVYWYQQSLDQGLQFLIQYYNGEERAKGNILERFSAQQFPDLHSELNLSSLELGDSALYFCASSVGDGIGEQYFGPGTRLTVT.

In this sample, this clonotype turned up a few times. The V gene is TRBV15, the J gene TRBJ2-1; maybe TRBD2 (5 bases). Deletions cut 1 base from V and 2 bases from J, with 15 bases between. CDR3 size: 17 residues. Germline assignment: CDR1 LNHNV and CDR2 YYDKDF (reference sequence). The CDR3 region is CATSRVTRSGPYNEQFF. In DNA, the CDR3 is TGTGCCACCAGCAGAGTAACTAGGTCGGGCCCCTACAATGAGCAGTTCTTC. The entire variable domain, with the rest obtained from reference TRBV15 and TRBJ2-1, is as follows: DAMVIQNPRYQVTQFGKPVTLSCSQTLNHNVMYWYQQKSSQAPKLLFHYYDKDFNNEADTPDNFQSRRPNTSFCFLDIRSPGLGDTAMYLCATSRVTRSGPYNEQFFGPGTRLTVL.

This clonotype came up a few times. V gene TRBV10-3 combines with J gene TRBJ2-1, with 7 positions matching TRBD2. From germline, CDR1 is ENHRY and CDR2 SYGVKD. The CDR3 runs 15 residues. V gave up 4 bases and J gave up 7 bases; unmatched junction bases: 10. The CDR3 nucleotides are TGTGCCATCAGTGGGCGGGGGTCGTCTCAAAATGAGCAGTTCTTC. Translation gives CAISGRGSSQNEQFF.

The chain joins TRBV29-1 to TRBJ2-5, with a weak D call TRBD1 (7 bases). The germline V and J ends were trimmed by 5 bases and 5 bases, with 12 bases remaining between them. The length of the CDR3 is 12 residues. The germline V gene has CDR1 SQVTM and CDR2 ANQGSEA. CDR3 sequence (DNA): TGCAGCGTTACACAGGGGAGGGAGACCCAGTACTTC. Its translation: CSVTQGRETQYF.

The table lists this clonotype with a few counts. The CDR3 coding sequence is TGCAGTGCTAGAGGGCAGGGCAATCAGCCCCAGCATTTT. It codes for CSARGQGNQPQHF. The chain is built from TRBV20-1 and TRBJ1-5; D remains unclear. This CDR3 contains 13 residues. Trimming removed 1 base from V and 2 bases from J, with 6 bases in between. CDR1 is DFQATT and CDR2 is SNEGSKA in the germline V gene (reference sequence).

This clonotype was counted only a few times. The rearrangement joins TRBV24-1 to TRBJ2-1, with TRBD2 identical over 10 bases. V lost 3 bases, J lost 5 bases, and 9 bases stayed unmatched. Germline V CDR1 and CDR2: KGHDR, SFDVKD. This CDR3 comprises 17 residues. CDR3 coding DNA: TGTGCCACCAGTGATCAAAAACTAGCGGGACCCAACAATGAGCAGTTCTTC. Encoded protein: CATSDQKLAGPNNEQFF.

This clonotype has just a few counts. V gene TRBV6-5 combines with J gene TRBJ2-3, with D unclear. The germline V and J ends were trimmed by 4 bases and 3 bases, with 8 bases remaining between them. The CDR3 consists of 13 residues. Germline CDR1 reads MNHEY; CDR2 reads SVGAGI. CDR3 sequence reads: CASSSVVTDTQYF. The CDR3 DNA sequence: TGTGCCAGCAGTTCTGTAGTAACAGATACGCAGTATTTT.

This chain connects TRBV3-1 to TRBJ1-4; D gene ambiguous. The V end lost 5 bases, the J end lost 12 bases, and 25 bases lay between the germline ends. CDR1 and CDR2 (germline): LGHDT, YNNKEL (reference sequence). This CDR3 has 16 amino acids. The CDR3 is CASSERLTLGDQELFF. The CDR3 DNA sequence: TGTGCCAGCAGCGAAAGGCTGACTCTTGGCGACCAAGAACTGTTTTTT.

This clonotype was seen only a few times. The chain is built from TRBV12-3 or TRBV12-4 and TRBJ1-2, with D hard to call. The germline V and J ends were trimmed by 3 bases and 4 bases, with 15 bases remaining between them. CDR3 length: 15 amino acids. The CDR3 coding sequence is TGTGCCAGCAGTTTGATCGGTGCCAACAGCTATGGCTACACCTTC. It is translated as CASSLIGANSYGYTF.

This rearrangement joins TRBV12-3 or TRBV12-4 to TRBJ2-7; 10 bases align to TRBD2. J lost 3 bases, V lost 6 bases, and 8 bases had no gene match. The CDR3 has 15 residues. CDR3 loop: CASSLGTSVYYEQYF. In nucleotides, the CDR3 is TGTGCCAGCAGCCTCGGGACTAGCGTTTACTACGAGCAGTACTTC.

This clonotype has only a few counts. The gene calls are TRBV7-6 and TRBJ2-5; TRBD2 aligns across 14 bases. Germline V gives CDR1 SGHVS, CDR2 FNYEAQ. J gave up 1 base and V 6 bases, and 7 bases lay outside the gene matches. The CDR3 extends over 17 amino acids. CDR3 nucleotides: TGTGCCAGCAGGCCCGGACTAGCGGGAGGTCTCCAAGAGACCCAGTACTTC. Translating gives CASRPGLAGGLQETQYF. Supplemented by reference TRBV7-6 and TRBJ2-5, the full variable domain reads GAGVSQSPRYKVTKRGQDVALRCDPISGHVSLYWYRQALGQGPEFLTYFNYEAQQDKSGLPNDRFSAERPEGSISTLTIQRTEQRDSAMYRCASRPGLAGGLQETQYFGPGTRLLVL.

The CDR3 protein is CASSTLRSISGANVLTF. CDR3 nucleotides: TGTGCCAGCAGCACGCTTAGGTCCATCTCTGGGGCCAACGTCCTGACTTTC. The rearrangement links TRBV7-9 to TRBJ2-6, with no clear D. The length of the CDR3 is 17 residues. Trimming pared 5 bases from V and 0 bases from J, leaving 14 bases between. The germline CDR1 and CDR2 sequences are SEHNR and FQNEAQ (reference sequence). The variable domain in full, completed from reference TRBV7-9 and TRBJ2-6, reads DTGVSQNPRHKITKRGQNVTFRCDPISEHNRLYWYRQTLGQGPEFLTYFQNEAQLEKSRLLSDRFSAERPKGSFSTLEIQRTEQGDSAMYLCASSTLRSISGANVLTFGAGSRLTVL.

The chain employs TRBV7-9 and TRBJ2-7; TRBD1 matches at 10 bases. CDR1 is SEHNR, CDR2 FQNEAQ, per germline (reference sequence). V shed 5 bases and J 1 base; nucleotides not matched to a gene: 5. The CDR3 covers 15 residues. The CDR3 coding sequence is TGTGCCAGCAGCAGAGGACAGGGGGATTCCTACGAGCAGTACTTC. Translating it yields CASSRGQGDSYEQYF.

The table lists this clonotype with a few counts. The chain links TRBV7-2 to TRBJ2-7; D unresolved. The CDR3 totals 11 residues. The V end was cut by 5 bases, the J end by 6 bases, with 8 bases between. CDR1 and CDR2 (germline): SGHTA, FQGNSA. The CDR3 spells CASSRVGEQYF. In DNA form, the CDR3 reads TGTGCCAGCAGCCGTGTGGGCGAGCAGTACTTC.

The chain is built from TRBV12-3 or TRBV12-4 and TRBJ1-1; D gene ambiguous. The CDR3 totals 11 residues. V lost 6 bases, J lost 5 bases, and 7 bases lay in between. CDR3 in amino acids: CASRLSTEAFF. The CDR3 DNA reads TGTGCCAGCAGACTTTCGACTGAAGCTTTCTTT.